The following is a T cell receptor (beta chain) sequence with its context. The sample is drawn from a study of shared clonotypes between healthy human individuals. The CDR3 consists of 12 residues. In germline, CDR1 is KGHSY, CDR2 FQNENV. Trimming took off 5 bases at V and 7 bases at J, with 11 bases between the two ends. Every immunoSEQ plate was one replicate of a subset's evenly spread DNA. The authors sequenced unsorted PBMC DNA on ten immunoSEQ deep assay plates. Sequencing used immunoSEQ multiplex PCR; TCRdb keeps in-frame clones, though not all of them. The top ten clones hold 12% of a sample with fewer than 500,000 clones, roughly 79% of them seen once. None of the donors, who were healthy HIV-negative adults, had recently had acute infections or vaccinations. All the donors were Caucasian adults who lived in Nashville, Tennessee.

The specimen was PBMCs. This receptor was obtained from a woman aged 40-49 years in good health. Some clones in this sample may be carry-over from other donors' samples. This rearrangement joins TRBV16 to TRBJ1-2; TRBD1 might be the D (6 bases). This CDR3 is CASSEQGPGYTF. For the CDR3, the DNA is TGTGCCAGCAGCGAACAGGGACCTGGCTACACCTTC. The variable domain in full, with the rest retrieved from reference TRBV16 and TRBJ1-2, is GEEVAQTPKHLVRGEGQKAKLYCAPIKGHSYVFWYQQVLKNEFKFLISFQNENVFDETGMPKERFSAKCLPNSPCSLEIQATKLEDSAVYFCASSEQGPGYTFGSGTRLTVV.